The 19 T cell receptor beta chains in this list originate from one sample, sequenced in a study of T cells in Graves' hyperthyroidism and ophthalmopathy. Amplification of TCR beta CDR3 regions used RNA as the template. RT-PCR in the first round (using the HTBI primer set) targeted the TCR CDR3. Using its own MiXCR run on the multiplex PCR reads, TCRdb lists one record per CDR3 protein. Among 300,000 to 400,000 distinct CDR3 sequences, about 14% were seen once, and the ten largest hold about 18%. Sequencing input: blood. The origin of the receptors is a woman aged 30 to 39 with Graves' ophthalmopathy.

A note on this clonotype: It may be a read error: a sequence one base away is much more abundant. No conserved phenylalanine or tryptophan is present at the end of the CDR3, so a read error is the likely explanation. The rearrangement links TRBV5-6 to TRBJ2-6; no firm D call. This CDR3 has 17 amino acids. Germline loops: CDR1 SGHDT, CDR2 YYEEEE. Trimming stripped 0 bases from V and 0 bases from J, with 10 bases between. In DNA form, the CDR3 reads TGTGCCAGCAGCTTGGGTGGCACGTACTCTGGGGCCAACGTCCTGACTTCC. Its translation: CASSLGGTYSGANVLTS.

The chain is built from TRBV14 and TRBJ1-1; no firm D call. Germline V CDR1 and CDR2: SGHDN, FVKESK. This CDR3 is 14 amino acids long. V dropped 4 bases and J dropped 3 bases, with 12 bases sitting between them. CDR3 in amino acids: CASSPRLRDTEAFF. CDR3 nucleotide sequence: TGTGCCAGCAGCCCCCGTCTGAGGGACACTGAAGCTTTCTTT. The whole variable domain, remainder taken from reference TRBV14 and TRBJ1-1, is EAGVTQFPSHSVIEKGQTVTLRCDPISGHDNLYWYRRVMGKEIKFLLHFVKESKQDESGMPNNRFLAERTGGTYSTLKVQPAELEDSGVYFCASSPRLRDTEAFFGQGTRLTVV.

The table lists this clonotype with many counts. CDR3 protein: CASSHSKVPQAYEQYF. The CDR3 DNA follows: TGTGCCAGCAGCCACAGCAAGGTACCCCAGGCCTACGAGCAGTACTTC. This chain connects TRBV16 to TRBJ2-7; D uncertain. Per the germline V gene, CDR1 is KGHSY and CDR2 is FQNENV. CDR3 size: 16 residues. Trimming stripped 3 bases from V and 2 bases from J, with 17 bases between.

Concerning this clonotype itself: A read error is possible here, since a much larger clone lies one base away. The gene calls are TRBV15 and TRBJ2-7; 7 bases map to TRBD1. Unmatched junction bases numbered 6, after V lost 6 bases and J lost 7 bases. Germline CDR1 LNHNV, CDR2 YYDKDF (reference sequence). The CDR3 runs to 12 residues. The CDR3 here is CATSEGQREQYF. The CDR3 region has the DNA TGTGCCACCAGTGAGGGACAGAGAGAGCAGTACTTC.

This clonotype was detected many times. The V and J genes are TRBV7-8 and TRBJ1-1; D is unclear. Germline V gene lookup returns CDR1 SGHVS and CDR2 FQNEAQ. This CDR3 is 15 amino acids long. The V gene lost 1 base and the J gene lost 4 bases, with 13 bases spanning the gap. Written as DNA, the CDR3 is TGTGCCAGCAGCTTAGTTAACGGAAAGGGCACTGAAGCTTTCTTT. Protein: CASSLVNGKGTEAFF.

This clonotype was counted many times. This rearrangement joins TRBV28 to TRBJ2-7; 7 positions match TRBD1. Germline V gene sequence: CDR1 MDHEN, CDR2 SYDVKM. The CDR3 is made up of 14 amino acids. The V segment lost 6 bases and the J segment 0 bases; nucleotides outside the gene matches: 5. The CDR3 bases are TGTGCCAGCAGGCCAGGGACAGTCTCCTACGAGCAGTACTTC. Its protein is CASRPGTVSYEQYF.

A note on this clonotype: One junction end disagrees with the germline gene, perhaps due to a read error. This sequence joins TRBV11-2 and TRBJ1-2; possibly TRBD1 for D (5 bases). The CDR3 runs 17 residues. Germline CDR1 reads SGHAT; CDR2 reads FQNNGV. As DNA, the CDR3 is TGTGCCAGCAGCTTAGTGTACGGGGGGGGAATGGACTATGGCTGCACCTTC. The encoded protein is CASSLVYGGGMDYGCTF.

The chain is built from TRBV6-1 and TRBJ1-1; 9 bases map to TRBD1. Trimming at V came to 5 bases and at J to 5 bases, leaving 6 bases not matched to a gene. The CDR3 sequence is 14 residues long. Germline V gives CDR1 MNHNS, CDR2 SASEGT. This CDR3 is CASSWDRAGTEAFF. CDR3 sequence (DNA): TGTGCCAGCAGTTGGGACAGGGCAGGGACTGAAGCTTTCTTT.

This clonotype was detected many times. This rearrangement joins TRBV7-9 to TRBJ1-3; a possible D gene is TRBD1 (5 bases). Germline-derived CDR1 and CDR2 are SEHNR and FQNEAQ (reference sequence). The CDR3 runs 14 residues. V was clipped by 4 bases and J by 15 bases, with 22 bases between them. CDR3 residues: CASSSGLAGRRRYF. The CDR3 DNA follows: TGTGCCAGCAGCTCGGGACTAGCGGGGCGTCGGCGATATTTT.

The V and J genes are TRBV28 and TRBJ1-3; D possibly corresponds to TRBD1 (5 bases). Trimming took off 2 bases at V and 3 bases at J, with 14 bases between the two ends. This CDR3 is 16 amino acids long. CDR1 and CDR2 (germline): MDHEN, SYDVKM. CDR3 sequence: CASSLVHGADGNTIYF. The CDR3 DNA is TGTGCCAGCAGTTTAGTACACGGGGCGGATGGAAACACCATATATTTT. The full variable domain, its missing parts supplied by reference TRBV28 and TRBJ1-3, is DVKVTQSSRYLVKRTGEKVFLECVQDMDHENMFWYRQDPGLGLRLIYFSYDVKMKEKGDIPEGYSVSREKKERFSLILESASTNQTSMYLCASSLVHGADGNTIYFGEGSWLTVV.

In its sample, this clonotype was seen many times. The J gene is TRBJ1-5, the V gene TRBV28; D is uncertain. The CDR3 is 19 amino acids. V was pared by 6 bases and J by 6 bases, with 30 bases between. Germline V gives CDR1 MDHEN, CDR2 SYDVKM. CDR3 amino acids: CASRRRLYPAPEGGQPQHF. CDR3 DNA: TGTGCCAGCAGGCGCCGTTTATATCCAGCCCCGGAAGGAGGTCAGCCCCAGCATTTT.

This clonotype has ten or more counts. V is TRBV28 and J is TRBJ2-7, with a tentative D call TRBD1 (6 bases). The germline V gene encodes CDR1 MDHEN and CDR2 SYDVKM. The CDR3 sequence is 15 residues long. Trimming took off 3 bases at V and 2 bases at J, with 14 bases between the two ends. The CDR3 DNA reads as TGTGCCAGCAGTTTGCCCGAACAGGGAACCTACGAGCAGTACTTC. Translating it yields CASSLPEQGTYEQYF. The whole variable domain, remainder taken from reference TRBV28 and TRBJ2-7, is DVKVTQSSRYLVKRTGEKVFLECVQDMDHENMFWYRQDPGLGLRLIYFSYDVKMKEKGDIPEGYSVSREKKERFSLILESASTNQTSMYLCASSLPEQGTYEQYFGPGTRLTVT.

This clonotype appeared a few times. V gene TRBV20-1 combines with J gene TRBJ2-2; TRBD2 matches at 8 bases. Trimming at V came to 0 bases and at J to 8 bases, leaving 8 bases not matched to a gene. Germline V gene sequence: CDR1 DFQATT, CDR2 SNEGSKA (reference sequence). This CDR3 has 15 amino acids. The CDR3 sequence: CSARDRGGASGELFF. DNA of the CDR3: TGCAGTGCTAGAGATCGGGGGGGGGCGTCAGGGGAGCTGTTTTTT.

Turning to this clonotype: A much larger clone lies a single base off, so this may be a read error. J is TRBJ2-5 and V is TRBV15; D is uncertain. The DNA end is a closer match to TRBJ2-1, so the J assignment may be wrong. CDR3 length: 14 amino acids. CDR1 is LNHNV, CDR2 YYDKDF, per germline (reference sequence). CDR3 coding DNA: TGTGCCACCAGCAGAGTTGCGGTTACAGAGACCCAGTTCTTC. It yields the protein CATSRVAVTETQFF.

The sample holds many counts of this clonotype. The chain employs TRBV28 and TRBJ1-5; TRBD1 might be the D (5 bases). Trimming pared 2 bases from V and 10 bases from J, leaving 12 bases between. The V gene's germline CDR1 is MDHEN and CDR2 SYDVKM. The CDR3 has 13 residues. CDR3 DNA sequence: TGTGCCAGCAGTTTAGACAGTCCGAGCCCCCAGCATTTT. It yields the protein CASSLDSPSPQHF.

This clonotype was found many times. This chain connects TRBV11-3 to TRBJ1-5, with 9 bases lining up with TRBD1. This CDR3 comprises 17 residues. V lost 4 bases and J lost 2; bases outside the gene matches: 9. The V gene's germline CDR1 is SGHNT and CDR2 YENEEA. CDR3 nucleotides: TGTGCCAGCAGCTCTGATCGGGACAGGGTAGGCAATCAGCCCCAGCATTTT. It yields the protein CASSSDRDRVGNQPQHF.

V and J are TRBV19 and TRBJ2-1; 9 nucleotides agree with TRBD1. Germline V gives CDR1 LNHDA, CDR2 SQIVND (reference sequence). This CDR3 has 14 residues. The trim removed 9 bases at V and 6 bases at J, leaving 9 bases unmatched. CDR3 nucleotides: TGTGCCAGCGTACGGGGACAGGGTATCAATGAGCAGTTCTTC. It is translated as CASVRGQGINEQFF.

This clonotype has at least ten counts. The gene calls are TRBV27 and TRBJ2-7, with TRBD1 as a possible D gene (6 bases). The CDR3 loop spans 15 amino acids. The germline CDR1 and CDR2 sequences are MNHEY and SMNVEV (reference sequence). Trimming cost V 3 bases and J 1 base, with 13 bases left between them. CDR3 nucleotides: TGTGCCAGCAGTTTTAGACAGGTCGGATCCTACGAGCAGTACTTC. Protein product: CASSFRQVGSYEQYF.

A few counts support this clonotype. A read error may be the cause here, since a much bigger clone is one base away. For the CDR3, the DNA is TGTGCCAGCAGTTCCGGACAGCCCCATGGTGAGCAGTTCTTC. This encodes CASSSGQPHGEQFF. The V call is TRBV12-3 or TRBV12-4, the J call TRBJ2-1; a possible D gene is TRBD1 (6 bases). Trimming left V 4 bases short and J 9 bases short, with 16 bases between. This CDR3 is 14 amino acids long.